The sequence of this T cell receptor beta chain was determined in a study of OX40 agonist ivuxolimab in advanced cancers. The wider study: Therapy given before enrollment (anti-PD-1, anti-PD-L1 or anti-CTLA-4) was allowed, and 40% had some.

Clones were read by immunoSEQ multiplex PCR, and TCRdb kept only the in-frame ones, dropping some. The table shows some 54,000 clones, with around 77% occurring only once. The germline CDR1 and CDR2 sequences are SGHTA and FQGNSA. V lost 4 bases, J lost 4 bases, and 5 bases stayed unmatched. This CDR3 region has 15 residues. The sample holds one count of this clone. As yet, its antigen is unknown. The study's findings and limits: Antigen specificity remained undetermined for the expanded peripheral T cells.

The specimen was CD4+ or CD8+ T cells sorted from blood, collected in a trial of the OX40 agonist ivuxolimab. The clonotype comes from an adult with an advanced solid tumor such as melanoma, head and neck, liver or kidney cancer. The J gene is TRBJ1-2, the V gene TRBV7-2; 11 bases fit TRBD1. The CDR3 DNA is TGTGCCAGCAGCTACGGACAGGGGGCGGGCTATGGCTACACCTTC. Translating it yields CASSYGQGAGYGYTF.